This TCR beta chain was identified during a study of early T cells in non-severe SARS-CoV-2 infection. TCRdb re-derived calls from the 5' RACE reads in MiXCR, one entry per CDR3 protein. Found here are about 49,000 distinct CDR3 sequences, around 6.5% of them singletons; the top ten hold about 3%. There are a few counts of this clonotype. Its cognate antigen is unknown. The CDR3 covers 13 residues. V shed 6 bases, J shed 3 bases, and the junction held 1 base outside the gene matches. General study results and limits: Matching results from VDJdb favored anti-spike CD8 responses, leaving private and CD4 specificities undetected.

This clonotype was obtained from an adult who was a healthcare worker with PCR-confirmed SARS-CoV-2 infection or an uninfected control (not recorded which). The sample here was whole blood, taken at baseline. This sequence joins TRBV12-3 or TRBV12-4 and TRBJ2-2; 7 bases agree with TRBD1. The DNA for the CDR3 is TGTGCCAGCAGGGGGACAGACACCGGGGAGCTGTTTTTT. Protein: CASRGTDTGELFF.